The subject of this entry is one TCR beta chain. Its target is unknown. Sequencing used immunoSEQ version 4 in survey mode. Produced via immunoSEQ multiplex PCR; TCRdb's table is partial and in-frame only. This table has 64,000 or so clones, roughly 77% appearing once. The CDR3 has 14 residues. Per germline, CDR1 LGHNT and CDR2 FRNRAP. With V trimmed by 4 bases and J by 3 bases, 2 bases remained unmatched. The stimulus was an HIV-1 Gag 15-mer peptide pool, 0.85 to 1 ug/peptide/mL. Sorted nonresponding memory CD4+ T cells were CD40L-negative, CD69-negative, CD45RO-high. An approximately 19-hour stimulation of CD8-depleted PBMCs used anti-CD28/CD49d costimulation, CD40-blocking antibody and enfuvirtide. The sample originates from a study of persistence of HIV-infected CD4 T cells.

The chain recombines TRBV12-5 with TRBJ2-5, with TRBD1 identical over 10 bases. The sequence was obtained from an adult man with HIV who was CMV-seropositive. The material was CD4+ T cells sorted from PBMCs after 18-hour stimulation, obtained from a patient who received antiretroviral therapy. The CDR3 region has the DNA TGTGCTAGTGGTTCGGGACAGGGGAAAGAGACCCAGTACTTC. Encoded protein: CASGSGQGKETQYF. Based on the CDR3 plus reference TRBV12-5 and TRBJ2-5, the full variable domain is DARVTQTPRHKVTEMGQEVTMRCQPILGHNTVFWYRQTMMQGLELLAYFRNRAPLDDSGMPKDRFSAEMPDATLATLKIQPSEPRDSAVYFCASGSGQGKETQYFGPGTRLLVL.